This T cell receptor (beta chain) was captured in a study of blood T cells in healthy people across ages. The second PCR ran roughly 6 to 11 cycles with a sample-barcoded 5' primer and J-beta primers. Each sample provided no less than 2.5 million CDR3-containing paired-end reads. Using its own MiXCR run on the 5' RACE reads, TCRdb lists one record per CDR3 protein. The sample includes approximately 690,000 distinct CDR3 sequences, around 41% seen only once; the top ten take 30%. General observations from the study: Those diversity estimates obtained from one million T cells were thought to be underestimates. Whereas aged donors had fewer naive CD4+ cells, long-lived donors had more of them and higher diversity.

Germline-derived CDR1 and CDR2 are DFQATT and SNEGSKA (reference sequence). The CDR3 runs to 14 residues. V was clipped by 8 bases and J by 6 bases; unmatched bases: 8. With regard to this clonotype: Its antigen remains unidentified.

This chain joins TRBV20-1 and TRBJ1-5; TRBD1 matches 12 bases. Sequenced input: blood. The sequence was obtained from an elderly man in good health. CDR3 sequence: CSTTGTGGSQPQHF. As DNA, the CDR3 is TGCAGTACCACCGGGACAGGGGGCTCTCAGCCCCAGCATTTT.